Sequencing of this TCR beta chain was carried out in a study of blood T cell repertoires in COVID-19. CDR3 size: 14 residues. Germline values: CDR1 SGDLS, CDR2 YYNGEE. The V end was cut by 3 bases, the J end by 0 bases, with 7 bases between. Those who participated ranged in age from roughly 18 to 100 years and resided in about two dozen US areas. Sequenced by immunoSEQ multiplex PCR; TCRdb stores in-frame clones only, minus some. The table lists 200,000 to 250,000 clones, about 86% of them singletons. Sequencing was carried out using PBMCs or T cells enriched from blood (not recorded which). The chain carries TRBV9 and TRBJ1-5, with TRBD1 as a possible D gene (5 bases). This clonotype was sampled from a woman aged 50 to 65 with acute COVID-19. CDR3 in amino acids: CASSDRYSNQPQHF. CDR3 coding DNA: TGTGCCAGCAGCGACAGGTATAGCAATCAGCCCCAGCATTTT.